This TCR beta chain was identified in a study of cytomegalovirus exposure and HLA in healthy donors. Study-level background: The 120 validation repertoires, a later analysis reported, used the same platform as the 600 to 700 repertoires from the first cohort.

The table came from immunoSEQ multiplex PCR; TCRdb's copy has only in-frame clones and leaves some out. The table lists approximately 280,000 clones, 65% to 90% of them singletons. Comment on this clone: Its antigen is not known.

The CDR3 covers 14 residues. V gave up 0 bases and J gave up 5 bases; unmatched junction bases: 3. CDR1 is WNHNN, CDR2 SYGVQD, per germline (reference sequence). Findings of the study overall: TCR beta chains numbering more than 150 were designated cytomegalovirus-associated. Rare TCR sequences dominated, though some public TCRs recurred in many donors. Subsequent analysis showed first-cohort TCR clusters tending to co-occur in roughly 130 validation repertoires.

The chain employs TRBV10-1 and TRBJ2-7; 8 bases line up with TRBD1. This clonotype was obtained from a woman aged 18-29 years in good health and CMV-seronegative. The specimen sequenced was PBMCs. The CDR3 here is CASSESLQGDEQYF. CDR3 nucleotide sequence: TGCGCCAGCAGTGAGTCCTTACAGGGGGACGAGCAGTACTTC.